This T cell receptor (beta chain) stems from a study of T cells in tumors after PD-1 blockade. Study-level background: Patients received pembrolizumab 200 mg every 3 weeks or cemiplimab 350 mg every 2 weeks.

The table lists this clone with a count of one. The CDR3 has 16 residues. V was cut by 3 bases and J by 4 bases, with 18 bases left in between. Germline assignment: CDR1 LNHDA and CDR2 SQIVND (reference sequence). Using immunoSEQ multiplex PCR, the repertoire was profiled, and TCRdb retains in-frame clones only, with some absent. The sample records about 24,000 clones, 70% to 85% being singletons. The origin of this receptor is a human donor with basal cell carcinoma. The material was PBMCs, obtained after anti-PD-1 treatment. The J gene is TRBJ1-2, the V gene TRBV19; D possibly corresponds to TRBD1 (6 bases). CDR3 DNA: TGTGCCAGTAGTATCCGGCCAGCAGGGGTAGCCTATGGCTACACCTTC. Amino acid sequence: CASSIRPAGVAYGYTF. Full variable domain (rest looked up from reference TRBV19 and TRBJ1-2): DGGITQSPKYLFRKEGQNVTLSCEQNLNHDAMYWYRQDPGQGLRLIYYSQIVNDFQKGDIAEGYSVSREKKESFPLTVTSAQKNPTAFYLCASSIRPAGVAYGYTFGSGTRLTVV.